Sequencing of this T cell receptor (beta chain) was carried out in a study of OX40 agonist ivuxolimab in advanced cancers. As for the study in general: Patients were dosed intravenously with ivuxolimab at 0.01 to 10 mg/kg every 2 weeks. Three partial responders included one hepatocellular carcinoma patient and two cutaneous melanoma patients. Study-wide points: Among the least clonally expanded were partial responders at 0.1-3.0 mg/kg. Antigen specificity of clonally expanded peripheral T cells was not established.

The CDR3 loop spans 15 amino acids. V was trimmed by 2 bases and J by 3 bases, leaving 13 bases between them. Germline V gives CDR1 SGHRS, CDR2 YFSETQ. Worth noting for this clone: Antigen unknown.

Method: immunoSEQ multiplex PCR; TCRdb's copy keeps in-frame clones and lacks some. The sample has around 85,000 clones; around 90% are singletons. Sequencing was performed on CD4+ or CD8+ T cells sorted from blood, taken in a trial of the OX40 agonist ivuxolimab. This chain joins TRBV5-1 and TRBJ2-3, with D perhaps TRBD1 (6 bases). The sequence came from an adult with an advanced solid tumor such as melanoma, head and neck, liver or kidney cancer. CDR3 in DNA: TGCGCCAGCAGCTTACAGGGTCACCCAACAGATACGCAGTATTTT. It specifies CASSLQGHPTDTQYF.